One sample yielded the 4 T cell receptor beta chains listed below, sequenced in a study of T cell repertoires in cytomegalovirus infection. TCRdb passed the reads through MiXCR, listing each CDR3 protein once. The profile shows about 890,000 distinct CDR3 sequences, around 32% of them singletons. These receptors lack a known antigen. The sample in question was cultured CD8+ T cells from PBMCs, obtained from culture after CMV antigen stimulation. These receptors were obtained from a human donor in good health (CMV status not recorded). Some clones in this sample may be carry-over from other donors' samples.

There are a few counts of this clonotype. The chain couples TRBV9 to TRBJ2-1, with 8 nucleotides matching TRBD2. Germline V gene data show CDR1 as SGDLS and CDR2 as YYNGEE. The CDR3 has 15 amino acids. J lost 5 bases, V lost 0 bases, and 4 bases had no gene match. CDR3 sequence (DNA): TGTGCCAGCAGCGTAGTAAGCGGGGGTCACAATGAGCAGTTCTTC. It encodes CASSVVSGGHNEQFF.

The chain employs TRBV7-6 and TRBJ2-2; TRBD2 aligns across 12 bases. This CDR3 is built from 20 residues. Germline V gene data show CDR1 as SGHVS and CDR2 as FNYEAQ. Unmatched junction bases numbered 9, after V lost 1 base and J lost 0 bases. This chain's CDR3 is CASSLELAGGGRTNTGELFF. Written as DNA, the CDR3 is TGTGCCAGCAGCTTAGAACTAGCGGGGGGCGGACGTACGAACACCGGGGAGCTGTTTTTT.

This clonotype appeared a few times. This chain's CDR3 is CASSLWNQGDSGNTIYF. The CDR3 DNA sequence: TGTGCCAGCAGCTTGTGGAATCAGGGGGACTCAGGAAACACCATATATTTT. The chain has TRBV11-2 and TRBJ1-3; TRBD1 aligns across 7 bases. Germline V gene data show CDR1 as SGHAT and CDR2 as FQNNGV. V gave up 3 bases and J gave up 4 bases; unmatched junction bases: 12. The CDR3 loop spans 17 amino acids.

This clonotype occurred many times. The rearrangement links TRBV6-2 or TRBV6-3 to TRBJ2-1, with 7 nucleotides matching TRBD1. This CDR3 spans 16 amino acids. The germline V gene has CDR1 MNHEY and CDR2 SVGEGT. The J segment lost 8 bases and the V segment lost 2 bases, leaving 12 bases of the junction unmatched. The CDR3 DNA reads TGTGCCAGCAGTTACGCCGGGACAGACTTCCCCCATGAGCAGTTCTTC. It codes for CASSYAGTDFPHEQFF.